Below, 18 T cell receptor beta chains from the same sample are listed, as sequenced in a study of shared clonotypes between healthy human individuals. Assay: immunoSEQ multiplex PCR; the TCRdb copy retains only in-frame clones and omits some. The repertoire holds more than 2,000,000 clones, with just over 90% as singletons. Source material: naive CD4+ T cells from PBMCs. Specified subset: CD45RA+ positively selected. The receptors stem from a man aged 18 to 29 in good health. Some clones in this sample may be carry-over from other donors' samples.

V and J are TRBV7-2 and TRBJ1-1; unclear D gene. V was pared by 3 bases and J by 2 bases, with 13 bases between. The CDR3 runs to 15 residues. Germline V lookup: CDR1 SGHTA, CDR2 FQGNSA. The DNA for the CDR3 is TGTGCCAGCAGCTTTCTCGGTCCGATAAACACTGAAGCTTTCTTT. This gives the protein CASSFLGPINTEAFF. The full variable domain, rest sourced from reference TRBV7-2 and TRBJ1-1, is GAGVSQSPSNKVTEKGKDVELRCDPISGHTALYWYRQSLGQGLEFLIYFQGNSAPDKSGLPSDRFSAERTGGSVSTLTIQRTQQEDSAVYLCASSFLGPINTEAFFGQGTRLTVV.

The V gene is TRBV27, the J gene TRBJ2-1, with TRBD2 matching over 7 bases. Germline trimming cut 8 bases from V and 0 bases from J; bases unmatched to any gene: 10. The CDR3 is 16 amino acids. Germline loops: CDR1 MNHEY, CDR2 SMNVEV (reference sequence). The CDR3 sequence: CASRVGGSVSYNEQFF. The CDR3 DNA sequence: TGTGCCAGCCGTGTGGGCGGGAGTGTCTCCTACAATGAGCAGTTCTTC.

The chain is built from TRBV5-1 and TRBJ2-4; 10 nucleotides agree with TRBD2. Germline lookup yields CDR1 SGHRS and CDR2 YFSETQ. CDR3 length: 17 residues. J gave up 8 bases and V 0 bases, and 11 bases lay outside the gene matches. CDR3 sequence: CASSLVASGSGYDIQYF. The CDR3 nucleotides are TGCGCCAGCAGCTTGGTAGCTAGCGGGAGTGGATATGACATTCAGTACTTC.

The chain has TRBV5-1 and TRBJ1-1, with D uncertain. CDR1 and CDR2 (germline): SGHRS, YFSETQ. The CDR3 totals 14 residues. The V and J ends lost 2 bases and 7 bases respectively, with 15 bases between them. The CDR3 nucleotides read TGCGCCAGCAGCTTCTATAGGGCCTCGGTTGAAGCTTTCTTT. Its protein product is CASSFYRASVEAFF.

This clone was observed a single time. This chain connects TRBV2 to TRBJ1-1, with 9 bases aligning to TRBD1. Germline CDR1 SNHLY, CDR2 FYNNEI. The CDR3 is 14 residues long. Germline trimming cut 6 bases from V and 0 bases from J; bases unmatched to any gene: 2. The CDR3 is CASSWDRVNTEAFF. The CDR3 region has the DNA TGTGCCAGCAGCTGGGACAGGGTGAACACTGAAGCTTTCTTT.

As concerns this clone: The sample carries other DNA sequences with the same CDR3. The chain is built from TRBV30 and TRBJ1-1, with D unclear. This CDR3 is 13 amino acids long. Germline V gives CDR1 GTSNPN, CDR2 SVGIG (reference sequence). Trimming removed 0 bases from V and 2 bases from J, with 7 bases in between. The chain's CDR3 is CAWSVRGNTEAFF. The CDR3 DNA reads TGTGCCTGGAGTGTACGGGGAAACACTGAAGCTTTCTTT.

The chain couples TRBV28 to TRBJ1-2, with 9 bases identical to TRBD1. The CDR3 covers 15 residues. With 6 bases clipped from V and 2 bases from J, the junction kept 7 bases outside the gene matches. Germline V lookup: CDR1 MDHEN, CDR2 SYDVKM. CDR3 in amino acids: CASRLPGQGNYGYTF. DNA of the CDR3: TGTGCCAGCAGACTGCCGGGACAGGGAAACTATGGCTACACCTTC.

This clone occurred a few times. J is TRBJ1-1 and V is TRBV14; no clear D. V lost 8 bases, J lost 2 bases, and 9 bases lay in between. Germline loops: CDR1 SGHDN, CDR2 FVKESK. The CDR3 length is 12 residues. For the CDR3, the DNA is TGTGCCAGCCGTGGGGTTAACACTGAAGCTTTCTTT. This translates into CASRGVNTEAFF.

This clone was recorded only once. The same CDR3 can be traced to other DNA sequences in this sample. The J gene is TRBJ2-2, the V gene TRBV18, with TRBD1 matching 8 bases. Germline V gene sequence: CDR1 KGHSH, CDR2 LQKENI. Trimming took 3 bases from V and 1 from J; bases not matched to a gene: 1. The CDR3 is 15 amino acids. The CDR3 sequence: CASSPGTGNTGELFF. In DNA, the CDR3 is TGTGCCAGCTCACCTGGGACAGGGAACACCGGGGAGCTGTTTTTT. The full variable domain, its missing parts supplied by reference TRBV18 and TRBJ2-2, is NAGVMQNPRHLVRRRGQEARLRCSPMKGHSHVYWYRQLPEEGLKFMVYLQKENIIDESGMPKERFSAEFPKEGPSILRIQQVVRGDSAAYFCASSPGTGNTGELFFGEGSRLTVL.

The chain uses TRBV7-9 and TRBJ1-6; tentatively, D is TRBD1 (6 bases). Trimming shortened V by 3 bases and J by 6 bases, and 12 bases separated the two germline ends. From germline, CDR1 is SEHNR and CDR2 FQNEAQ (reference sequence). The CDR3 totals 15 residues. The CDR3 reads CASSFGTLPNSPLHF. In DNA form, the CDR3 reads TGTGCCAGCAGCTTCGGGACACTACCTAATTCACCCCTCCACTTT.

The rearrangement links TRBV18 to TRBJ1-5, with 8 nucleotides matching TRBD1. This CDR3 is 16 amino acids long. Losses at the gene ends were 2 bases for V and 6 bases for J; bases not matched to a gene: 9. Per the germline V gene, CDR1 is KGHSH and CDR2 is LQKENI. In nucleotides, the CDR3 is TGTGCCAGCTCACCAAGTCCCAGGGGGCAGGGTCAGCCCCAGCATTTT. Protein product: CASSPSPRGQGQPQHF.

The V call is TRBV7-9, the J call TRBJ2-7; 7 nucleotides match TRBD2. CDR3 length equals 19 residues. Germline V gives CDR1 SEHNR, CDR2 FQNEAQ (reference sequence). The ends lost 5 bases at V and 6 bases at J; junction bases unmatched: 25. The CDR3 bases are TGTGCCAGCAGCCCCCCGGGTAGCGGGCGCCTCCCATTTGAGATCGAGCAGTACTTC. Amino acid sequence: CASSPPGSGRLPFEIEQYF.

To note about this clone: The same CDR3 arises from other DNA sequences in this sample as well. This chain joins TRBV5-1 and TRBJ2-3, with D uncertain. Germline CDR1 and CDR2: SGHRS and YFSETQ. Trimming pared 0 bases from V and 1 base from J, leaving 12 bases between. There are 16 residues in the CDR3. DNA of the CDR3: TGCGCCAGCAGCTTGGATGCCGGGCAGGGCACAGATACGCAGTATTTT. Residues: CASSLDAGQGTDTQYF.

With regard to this clone: This sample also contains other DNA sequences that code for the same CDR3. V and J are TRBV5-1 and TRBJ1-1, with TRBD1 matching over 7 bases. Germline CDR1 SGHRS, CDR2 YFSETQ. J gave up 1 base and V 6 bases, and 3 bases lay outside the gene matches. CDR3 length: 13 amino acids. The CDR3 region is CASTGQENTEAFF. In DNA form, the CDR3 reads TGCGCCAGCACCGGACAGGAGAACACTGAAGCTTTCTTT.

The chain employs TRBV9 and TRBJ2-7; 9 bases map to TRBD2. The CDR3 spans 15 residues. Germline V lookup: CDR1 SGDLS, CDR2 YYNGEE. V trimming: 4 bases; J trimming: 5 bases; junction bases outside the gene matches: 10. The CDR3 sequence is CASSPFSGSGDEQYF. CDR3 DNA: TGTGCCAGCAGCCCATTTAGCGGGAGTGGCGACGAGCAGTACTTC.

Remarks on this clone: The same CDR3 is also encoded by other DNA sequences in this sample. The genes are TRBV28 and TRBJ1-2, with D perhaps matching TRBD1 (6 bases). V lost 1 base to trimming and J lost 5 bases, with 11 bases between them. The CDR3 contains 14 residues. Germline CDR1 MDHEN, CDR2 SYDVKM. This chain's CDR3 is CASSLFGQSYGYTF. The CDR3 coding sequence is TGTGCCAGCAGTTTATTTGGACAGAGTTATGGCTACACCTTC.

The chain carries TRBV5-4 and TRBJ2-1; 14 positions match TRBD2. Germline CDR1 and CDR2: SGHNT and YYREEE (reference sequence). With V trimmed by 6 bases and J by 4 bases, 3 bases remained unmatched. CDR3 length: 15 residues. The CDR3 DNA is TGTGCCAGCACCGGACTAGCGGGAGGTTACAATGAGCAGTTCTTC. Amino acids: CASTGLAGGYNEQFF.

This chain joins TRBV28 and TRBJ1-2; 7 nucleotides match TRBD1. Germline V gives CDR1 MDHEN, CDR2 SYDVKM. The CDR3 loop spans 15 amino acids. J lost 3 bases, V lost 6 bases, and 10 bases had no gene match. Here the CDR3 reads CASSSGRTGDYGYTF. CDR3 DNA: TGTGCCAGCAGCTCCGGACGAACAGGGGACTATGGCTACACCTTC.